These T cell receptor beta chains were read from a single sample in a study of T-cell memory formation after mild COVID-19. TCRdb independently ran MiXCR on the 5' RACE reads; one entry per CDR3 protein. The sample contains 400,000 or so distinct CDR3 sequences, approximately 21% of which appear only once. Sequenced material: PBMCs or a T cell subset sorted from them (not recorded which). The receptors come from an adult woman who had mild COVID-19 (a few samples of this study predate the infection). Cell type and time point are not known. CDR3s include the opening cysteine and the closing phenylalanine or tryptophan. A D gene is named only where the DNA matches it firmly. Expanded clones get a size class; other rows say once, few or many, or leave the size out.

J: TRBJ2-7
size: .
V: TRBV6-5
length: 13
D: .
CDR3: CASSPLGTYEQYF
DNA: TGTGCCAGCAGCCCCCTTGGGACCTACGAGCAGTACTTC

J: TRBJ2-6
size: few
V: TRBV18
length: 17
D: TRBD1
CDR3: CASSPRTGGDGANVLTF
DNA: TGTGCCAGCTCACCACGGACAGGGGGCGACGGGGCCAACGTCCTGACTTTC

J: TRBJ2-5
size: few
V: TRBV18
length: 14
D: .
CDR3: CASSPTTTQETQYF
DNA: TGTGCCAGCTCACCAACGACTACCCAAGAGACCCAGTACTTC

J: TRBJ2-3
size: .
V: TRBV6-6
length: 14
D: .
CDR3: CASSYERSTDTQYF
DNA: TGTGCCAGCAGTTACGAACGTAGCACAGATACGCAGTATTTT

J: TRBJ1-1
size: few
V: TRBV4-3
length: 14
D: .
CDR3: CASSQDRGSTEAFF
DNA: TGCGCCAGCAGCCAAGACCGTGGGAGCACTGAAGCTTTCTTT

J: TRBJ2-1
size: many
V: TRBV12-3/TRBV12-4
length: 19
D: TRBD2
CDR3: CASSPRLAGGHGSYNEQFF
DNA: TGTGCCAGCAGTCCCAGGCTAGCGGGGGGACATGGGTCCTACAATGAGCAGTTCTTC

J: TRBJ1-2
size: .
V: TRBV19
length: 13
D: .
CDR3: CASSMSGWYGYTF
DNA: TGTGCCAGTAGTATGTCGGGATGGTATGGCTACACCTTC

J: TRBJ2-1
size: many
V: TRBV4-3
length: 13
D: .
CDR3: CASSQGFGFEQFF
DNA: TGCGCCAGCAGCCAAGGTTTTGGATTTGAGCAGTTCTTC

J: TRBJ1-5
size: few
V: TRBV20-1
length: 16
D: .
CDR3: CSAPPSGQYSNQPQHF
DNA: TGCAGTGCTCCCCCCTCAGGGCAGTATAGCAATCAGCCCCAGCATTTT

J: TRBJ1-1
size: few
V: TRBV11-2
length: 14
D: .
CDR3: CASSKGHLNTEAFF
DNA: TGTGCCAGCAGCAAGGGACACTTGAACACTGAAGCTTTCTTT

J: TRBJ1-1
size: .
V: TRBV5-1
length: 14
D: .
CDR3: CASSLDRRNTEAFF
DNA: TGCGCCAGCAGCTTGGACAGGCGGAACACTGAAGCTTTCTTT

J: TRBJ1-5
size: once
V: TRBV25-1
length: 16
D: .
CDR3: CASSDSLQGTNQPQHF
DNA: TGTGCCAGCAGTGACTCCCTACAGGGAACTAATCAGCCCCAGCATTTT

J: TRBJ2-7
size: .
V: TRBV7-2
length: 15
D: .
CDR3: CASSTSGGMGKEQYF
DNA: TGTGCCAGCAGCACCTCCGGCGGTATGGGGAAGGAGCAGTACTTC

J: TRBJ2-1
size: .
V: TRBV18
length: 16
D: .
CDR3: CASSPLDSLAYNEQFF
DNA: TGTGCCAGCTCACCCCTTGACAGCTTGGCGTACAATGAGCAGTTCTTC

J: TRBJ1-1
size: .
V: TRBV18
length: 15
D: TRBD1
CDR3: CASSQRRDRVNEAFF
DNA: TGTGCCAGCTCCCAACGCCGGGACAGGGTGAACGAAGCTTTCTTT

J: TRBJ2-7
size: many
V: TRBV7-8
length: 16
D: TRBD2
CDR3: CASSSMGYSGTSEQYF
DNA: TGTGCCAGCAGCTCCATGGGTTATAGCGGGACGAGCGAGCAGTACTTC

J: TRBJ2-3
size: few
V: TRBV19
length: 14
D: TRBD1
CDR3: CASSLKGATDTQYF
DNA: TGTGCCAGTAGTTTGAAGGGGGCTACAGATACGCAGTATTTT

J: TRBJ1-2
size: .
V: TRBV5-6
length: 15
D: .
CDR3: CASSLVGRSNYGYTF
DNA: TGTGCCAGCAGCTTGGTTGGGCGATCTAACTATGGCTACACCTTC

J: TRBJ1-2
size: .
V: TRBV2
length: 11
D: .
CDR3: CASSGLYGYTF
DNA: TGTGCCAGCAGTGGACTCTATGGCTACACCTTC

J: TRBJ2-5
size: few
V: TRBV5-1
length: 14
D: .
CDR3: CASSLGQIEGAQYF
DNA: TGCGCCAGCAGCTTGGGGCAGATCGAGGGGGCCCAGTACTTC

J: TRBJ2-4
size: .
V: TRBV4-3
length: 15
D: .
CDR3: CASSLSLGTKNIQYF
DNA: TGCGCCAGCAGCCTTTCCTTAGGGACCAAAAACATTCAGTACTTC

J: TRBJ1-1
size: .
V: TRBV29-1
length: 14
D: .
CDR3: CSVVVRGLISQAFF
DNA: TGCAGCGTTGTAGTTAGAGGGCTTATCTCCCAAGCTTTCTTT

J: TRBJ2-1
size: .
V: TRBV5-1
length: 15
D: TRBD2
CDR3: CASRLTSHTYNEQFF
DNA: TGCGCCAGCCGCTTGACTAGCCACACTTACAATGAGCAGTTCTTC

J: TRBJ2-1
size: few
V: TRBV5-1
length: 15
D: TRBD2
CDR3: CASRPLAGGPGEQFF
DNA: TGCGCCAGCAGACCACTAGCGGGGGGGCCCGGTGAGCAGTTCTTC

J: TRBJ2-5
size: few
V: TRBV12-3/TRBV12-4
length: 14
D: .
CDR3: CASSLASQRETQYF
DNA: TGTGCCAGCAGTTTGGCCTCCCAGAGGGAGACCCAGTACTTC

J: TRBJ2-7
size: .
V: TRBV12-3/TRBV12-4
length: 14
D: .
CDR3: CASSLAGGRTEQYF
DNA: TGTGCCAGCAGTTTAGCCGGAGGTAGAACCGAGCAGTACTTC

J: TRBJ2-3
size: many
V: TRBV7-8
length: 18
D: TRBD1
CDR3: CASSLQTRQGSGGDTQYF
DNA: TGTGCCAGCAGCTTACAAACTCGACAGGGTAGTGGAGGAGATACGCAGTATTTT

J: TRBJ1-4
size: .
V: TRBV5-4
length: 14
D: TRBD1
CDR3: CASSSQGPDEKLFF
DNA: TGTGCCAGCAGCTCACAGGGGCCGGATGAAAAACTGTTTTTT

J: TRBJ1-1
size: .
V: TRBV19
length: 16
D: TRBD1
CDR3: CASSIGLTGADTEAFF
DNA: TGTGCCAGTAGTATAGGGCTGACAGGGGCGGACACTGAAGCTTTCTTT

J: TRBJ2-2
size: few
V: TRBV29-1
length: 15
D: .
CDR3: CSVEIDSFDTGELFF
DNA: TGCAGCGTTGAAATCGACAGCTTCGACACCGGGGAGCTGTTTTTT

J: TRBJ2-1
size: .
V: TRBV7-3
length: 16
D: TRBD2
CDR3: CASSLTPSGSYNEQFF
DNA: TGTGCCAGCAGCTTAACACCCAGCGGGAGTTATAATGAGCAGTTCTTC

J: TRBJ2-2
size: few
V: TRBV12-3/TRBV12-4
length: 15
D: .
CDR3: CASSFRISNTGELFF
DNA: TGTGCCAGCAGTTTCAGGATATCGAACACCGGGGAGCTGTTTTTT

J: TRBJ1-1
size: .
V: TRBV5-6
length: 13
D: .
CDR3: CASSRRGDWTAFF
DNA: TGTGCCAGCAGCCGTCGGGGGGACTGGACAGCTTTCTTT

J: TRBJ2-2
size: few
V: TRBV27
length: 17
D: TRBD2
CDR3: CASSLDRVAGDTGELFF
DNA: TGTGCCAGCAGTTTAGACAGGGTAGCGGGAGACACCGGGGAGCTGTTTTTT

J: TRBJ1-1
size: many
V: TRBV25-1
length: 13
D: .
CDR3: CASSSPPGQEAFF
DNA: TGTGCCAGCAGTTCCCCCCCGGGGCAGGAAGCTTTCTTT

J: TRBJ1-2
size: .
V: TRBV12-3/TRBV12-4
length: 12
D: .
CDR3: CASSHYRVGYTF
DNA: TGTGCCAGCAGTCACTACAGGGTTGGCTACACCTTC